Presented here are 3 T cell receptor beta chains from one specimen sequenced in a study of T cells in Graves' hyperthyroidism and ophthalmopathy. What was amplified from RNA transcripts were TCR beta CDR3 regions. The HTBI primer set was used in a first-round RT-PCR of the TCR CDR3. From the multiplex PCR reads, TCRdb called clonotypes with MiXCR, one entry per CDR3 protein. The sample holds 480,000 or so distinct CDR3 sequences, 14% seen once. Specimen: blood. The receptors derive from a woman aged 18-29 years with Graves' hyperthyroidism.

The CDR3 region has the DNA TGTGCCAGCAGCGTTTCCGATTACACTGAAGCTTTCTTT. Translated: CASSVSDYTEAFF. The V and J genes are TRBV9 and TRBJ1-1; no clear D. Trimming stripped 2 bases from V and 3 bases from J, with 8 bases between. The CDR3 contains 13 residues. Germline assignment: CDR1 SGDLS and CDR2 YYNGEE.

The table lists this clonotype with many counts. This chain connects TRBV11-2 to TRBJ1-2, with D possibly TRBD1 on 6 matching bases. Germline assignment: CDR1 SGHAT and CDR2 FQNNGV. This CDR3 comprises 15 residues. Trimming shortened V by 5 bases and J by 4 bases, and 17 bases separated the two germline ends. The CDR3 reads CASSLGGGRSYGYTF. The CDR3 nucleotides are TGTGCCAGCAGCCTTGGAGGGGGACGGAGCTATGGCTACACCTTC.

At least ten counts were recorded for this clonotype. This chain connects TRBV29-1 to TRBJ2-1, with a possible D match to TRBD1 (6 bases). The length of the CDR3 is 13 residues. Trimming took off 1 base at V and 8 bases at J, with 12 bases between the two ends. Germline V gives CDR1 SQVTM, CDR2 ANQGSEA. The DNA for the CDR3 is TGCAGCGTTGAAGGGACTGGGGGCGATGAGCAGTTCTTC. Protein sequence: CSVEGTGGDEQFF.